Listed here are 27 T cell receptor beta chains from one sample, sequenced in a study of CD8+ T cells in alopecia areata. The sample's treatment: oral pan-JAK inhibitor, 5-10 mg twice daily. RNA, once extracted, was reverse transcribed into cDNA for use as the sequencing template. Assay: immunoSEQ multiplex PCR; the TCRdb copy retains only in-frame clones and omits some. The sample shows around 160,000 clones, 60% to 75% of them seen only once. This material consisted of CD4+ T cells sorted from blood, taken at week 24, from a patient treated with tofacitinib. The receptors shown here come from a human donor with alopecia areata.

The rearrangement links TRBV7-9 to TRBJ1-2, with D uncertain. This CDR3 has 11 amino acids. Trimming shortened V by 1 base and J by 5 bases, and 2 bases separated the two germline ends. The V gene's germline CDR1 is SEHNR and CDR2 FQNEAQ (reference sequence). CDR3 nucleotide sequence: TGTGCCAGCAGCTTAGTTTATGGCTACACCTTC. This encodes CASSLVYGYTF.

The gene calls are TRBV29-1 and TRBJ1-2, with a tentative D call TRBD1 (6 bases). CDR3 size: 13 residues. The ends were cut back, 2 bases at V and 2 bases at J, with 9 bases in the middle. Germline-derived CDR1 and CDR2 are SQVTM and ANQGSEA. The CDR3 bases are TGCAGCGTTGAAACCGGACAGAACTATGGCTACACCTTC. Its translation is CSVETGQNYGYTF.

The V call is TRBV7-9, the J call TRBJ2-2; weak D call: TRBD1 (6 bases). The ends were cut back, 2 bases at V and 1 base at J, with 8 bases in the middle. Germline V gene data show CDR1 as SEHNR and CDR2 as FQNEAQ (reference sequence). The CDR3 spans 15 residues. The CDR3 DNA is TGTGCCAGCAGCTTAAGACAGGAGAACACCGGGGAGCTGTTTTTT. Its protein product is CASSLRQENTGELFF.

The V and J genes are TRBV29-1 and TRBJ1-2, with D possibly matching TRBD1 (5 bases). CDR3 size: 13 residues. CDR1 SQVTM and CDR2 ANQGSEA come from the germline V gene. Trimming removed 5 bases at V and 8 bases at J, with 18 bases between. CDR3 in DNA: TGCAGCGTTACGTCCGGGACGATGATGGGCTACACCTTC. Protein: CSVTSGTMMGYTF.

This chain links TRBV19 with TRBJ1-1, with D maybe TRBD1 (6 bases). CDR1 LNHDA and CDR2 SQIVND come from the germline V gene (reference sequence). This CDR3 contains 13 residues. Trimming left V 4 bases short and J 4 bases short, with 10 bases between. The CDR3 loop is CASSTGVATEAFF. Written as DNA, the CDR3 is TGTGCCAGTAGTACAGGGGTAGCCACTGAAGCTTTCTTT. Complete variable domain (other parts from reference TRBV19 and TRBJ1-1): DGGITQSPKYLFRKEGQNVTLSCEQNLNHDAMYWYRQDPGQGLRLIYYSQIVNDFQKGDIAEGYSVSREKKESFPLTVTSAQKNPTAFYLCASSTGVATEAFFGQGTRLTVV.

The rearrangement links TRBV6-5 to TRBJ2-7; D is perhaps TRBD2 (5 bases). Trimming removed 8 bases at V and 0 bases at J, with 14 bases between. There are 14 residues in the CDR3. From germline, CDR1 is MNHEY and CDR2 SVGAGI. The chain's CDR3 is CASGAVYSSYEQYF. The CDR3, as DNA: TGTGCCAGCGGAGCGGTCTACTCCTCCTACGAGCAGTACTTC.

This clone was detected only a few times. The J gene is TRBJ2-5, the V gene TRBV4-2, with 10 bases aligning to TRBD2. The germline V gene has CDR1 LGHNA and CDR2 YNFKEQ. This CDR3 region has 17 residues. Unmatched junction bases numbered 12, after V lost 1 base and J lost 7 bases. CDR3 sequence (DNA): TGTGCCAGCAGCCAAGGAGGTAGCGGGGGGCACTTAGGGACCCAGTACTTC. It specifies CASSQGGSGGHLGTQYF.

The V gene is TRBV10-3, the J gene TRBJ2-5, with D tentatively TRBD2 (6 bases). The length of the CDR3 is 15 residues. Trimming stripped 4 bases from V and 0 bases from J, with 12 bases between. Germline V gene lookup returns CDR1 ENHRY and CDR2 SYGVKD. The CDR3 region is CAISAGVANQETQYF. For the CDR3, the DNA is TGTGCCATCAGTGCGGGGGTAGCGAACCAAGAGACCCAGTACTTC.

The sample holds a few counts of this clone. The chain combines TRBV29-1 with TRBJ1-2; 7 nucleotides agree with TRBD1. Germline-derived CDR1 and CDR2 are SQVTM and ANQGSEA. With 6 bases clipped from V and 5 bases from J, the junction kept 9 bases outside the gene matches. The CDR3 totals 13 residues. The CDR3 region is CSVGPLQGYGYTF. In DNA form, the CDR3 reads TGCAGCGTCGGACCCTTACAGGGGTATGGCTACACCTTC.

In nucleotides, the CDR3 is TGTGCCAGCAGTGAAGAGGCTGTAGCCAAAAACATTCAGTACTTC. This gives the protein CASSEEAVAKNIQYF. The rearrangement joins TRBV2 to TRBJ2-4, with D unclear. CDR3 length: 15 residues. Germline V lookup: CDR1 SNHLY, CDR2 FYNNEI. Between the trimmed V and J ends, which lost 1 base and 0 bases, there was a span of 7 bases.

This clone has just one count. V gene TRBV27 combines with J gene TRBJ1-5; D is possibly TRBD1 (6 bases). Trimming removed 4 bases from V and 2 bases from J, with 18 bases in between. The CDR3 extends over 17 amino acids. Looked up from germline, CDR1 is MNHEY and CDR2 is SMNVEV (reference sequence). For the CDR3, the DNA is TGTGCCAGCAGTTCGTCTATAACAGGGTTGGGCAATCAGCCCCAGCATTTT. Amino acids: CASSSSITGLGNQPQHF.

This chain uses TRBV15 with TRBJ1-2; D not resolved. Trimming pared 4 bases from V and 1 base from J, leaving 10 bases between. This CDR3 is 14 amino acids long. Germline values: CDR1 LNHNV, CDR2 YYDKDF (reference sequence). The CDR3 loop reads CATSTGGLNYGYTF. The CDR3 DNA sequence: TGTGCCACCAGCACGGGAGGGCTTAACTATGGCTACACCTTC.

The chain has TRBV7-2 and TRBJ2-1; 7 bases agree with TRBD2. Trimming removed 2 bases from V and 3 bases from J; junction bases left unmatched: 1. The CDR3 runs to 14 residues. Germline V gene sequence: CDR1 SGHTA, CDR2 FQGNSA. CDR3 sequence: CASSLRTSYNEQFF. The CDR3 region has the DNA TGTGCCAGCAGCTTAAGGACTAGCTACAATGAGCAGTTCTTC.

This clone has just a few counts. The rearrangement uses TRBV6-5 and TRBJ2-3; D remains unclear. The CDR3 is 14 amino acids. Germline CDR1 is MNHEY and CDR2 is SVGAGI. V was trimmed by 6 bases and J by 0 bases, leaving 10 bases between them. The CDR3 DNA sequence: TGTGCCAGCAGGGGCAGGTCTAGCACAGATACGCAGTATTTT. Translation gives CASRGRSSTDTQYF.

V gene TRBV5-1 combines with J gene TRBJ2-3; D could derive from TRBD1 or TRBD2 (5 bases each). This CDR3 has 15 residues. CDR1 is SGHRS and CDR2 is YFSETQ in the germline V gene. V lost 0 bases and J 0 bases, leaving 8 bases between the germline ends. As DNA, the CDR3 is TGCGCCAGCAGCTTGGGGGGGACGAGCACAGATACGCAGTATTTT. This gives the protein CASSLGGTSTDTQYF.

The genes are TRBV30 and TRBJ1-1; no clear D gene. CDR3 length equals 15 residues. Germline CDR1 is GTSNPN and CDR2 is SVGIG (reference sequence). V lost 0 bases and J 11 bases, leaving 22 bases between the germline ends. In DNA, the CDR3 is TGTGCCTGGAGTGTAGTCCCTCCCGGTTACGGGGAGGCTTTCTTT. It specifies CAWSVVPPGYGEAFF. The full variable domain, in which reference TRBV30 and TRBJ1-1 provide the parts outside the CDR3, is SQTIHQWPATLVQPVGSPLSLECTVEGTSNPNLYWYRQAAGRGLQLLFYSVGIGQISSEVPQNLSASRPQDRQFILSSKKLLLSDSGFYLCAWSVVPPGYGEAFFGQGTRLTVV.

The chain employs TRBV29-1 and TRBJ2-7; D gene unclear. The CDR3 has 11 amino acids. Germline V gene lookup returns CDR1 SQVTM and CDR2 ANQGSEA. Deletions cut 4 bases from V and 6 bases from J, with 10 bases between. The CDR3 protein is CSVASKGEQYF. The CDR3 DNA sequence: TGCAGCGTTGCCTCGAAAGGCGAGCAGTACTTC.

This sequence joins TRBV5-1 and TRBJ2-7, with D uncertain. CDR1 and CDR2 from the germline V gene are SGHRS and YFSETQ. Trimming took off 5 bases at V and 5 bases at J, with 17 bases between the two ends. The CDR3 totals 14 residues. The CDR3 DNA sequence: TGCGCCAGCAGTTTAGTTTCGGGTACCCACGAGCAGTACTTC. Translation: CASSLVSGTHEQYF.

CDR3 in amino acids: CASSSRNLEFNTEAFF. The CDR3 nucleotides are TGTGCCAGCAGCTCCCGGAATTTGGAGTTCAACACTGAAGCTTTCTTT. V and J are TRBV7-4 and TRBJ1-1; D is ambiguous. Germline V lookup: CDR1 SGHVT, CDR2 SQSDAQ. The CDR3 is 16 amino acids. With 4 bases removed from V and 2 bases from J, the gap between germline ends came to 17 bases.

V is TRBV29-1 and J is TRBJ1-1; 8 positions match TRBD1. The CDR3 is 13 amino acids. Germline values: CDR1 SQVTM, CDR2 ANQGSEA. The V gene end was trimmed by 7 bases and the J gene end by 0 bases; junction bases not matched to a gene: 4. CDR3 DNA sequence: TGCAGCGCCACGGGACAGGTGAACACTGAAGCTTTCTTT. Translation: CSATGQVNTEAFF. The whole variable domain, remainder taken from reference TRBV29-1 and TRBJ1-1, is SAVISQKPSRDICQRGTSLTIQCQVDSQVTMMFWYRQQPGQSLTLIATANQGSEATYESGFVIDKFPISRPNLTFSTLTVSNMSPEDSSIYLCSATGQVNTEAFFGQGTRLTVV.

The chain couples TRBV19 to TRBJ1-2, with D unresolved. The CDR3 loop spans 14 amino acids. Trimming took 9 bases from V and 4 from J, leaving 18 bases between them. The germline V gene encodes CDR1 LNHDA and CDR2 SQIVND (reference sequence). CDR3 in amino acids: CASATAGYGYGYTF. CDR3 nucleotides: TGTGCCAGCGCAACCGCAGGCTATGGCTATGGCTACACCTTC.

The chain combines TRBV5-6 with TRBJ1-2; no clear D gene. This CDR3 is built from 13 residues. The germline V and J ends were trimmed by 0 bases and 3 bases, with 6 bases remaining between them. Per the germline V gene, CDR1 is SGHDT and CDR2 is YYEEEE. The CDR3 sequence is CASSLGQYYGYTF. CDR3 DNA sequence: TGTGCCAGCAGCTTGGGGCAGTACTATGGCTACACCTTC.

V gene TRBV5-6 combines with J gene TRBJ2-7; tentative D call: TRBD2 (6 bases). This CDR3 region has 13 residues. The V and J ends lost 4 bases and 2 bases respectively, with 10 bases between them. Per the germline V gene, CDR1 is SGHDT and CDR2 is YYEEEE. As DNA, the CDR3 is TGTGCCAGCAGCCGGGGGAATACCTACGAGCAGTACTTC. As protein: CASSRGNTYEQYF.

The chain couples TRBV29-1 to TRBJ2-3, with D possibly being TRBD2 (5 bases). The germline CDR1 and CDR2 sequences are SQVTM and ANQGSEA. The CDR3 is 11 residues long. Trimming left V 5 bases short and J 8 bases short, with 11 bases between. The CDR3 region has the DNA TGCAGCGTTCATCGGGGAACTACGCAGTATTTT. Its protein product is CSVHRGTTQYF.

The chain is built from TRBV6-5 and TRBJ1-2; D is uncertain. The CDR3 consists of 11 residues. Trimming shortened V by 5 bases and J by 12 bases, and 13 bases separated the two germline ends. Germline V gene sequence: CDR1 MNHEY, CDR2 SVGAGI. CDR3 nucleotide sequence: TGTGCCAGCAGTCAGAGGCGCCCGAACACCTTC. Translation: CASSQRRPNTF.

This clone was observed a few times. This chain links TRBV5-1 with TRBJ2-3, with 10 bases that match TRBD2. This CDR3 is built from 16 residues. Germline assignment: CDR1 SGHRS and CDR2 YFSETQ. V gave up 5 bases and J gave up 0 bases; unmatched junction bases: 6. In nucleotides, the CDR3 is TGCGCCAGCAGTCAGTTAGCGGGGGGAAGCACAGATACGCAGTATTTT. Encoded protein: CASSQLAGGSTDTQYF.

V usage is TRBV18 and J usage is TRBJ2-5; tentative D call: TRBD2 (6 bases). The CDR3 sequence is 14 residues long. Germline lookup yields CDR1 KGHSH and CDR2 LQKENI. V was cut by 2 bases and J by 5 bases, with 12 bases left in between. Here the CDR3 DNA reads TGTGCCAGCTCACCAGCAGTCCGGGAGGAGACCCAGTACTTC. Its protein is CASSPAVREETQYF.